The 13 T cell receptor beta chains in this list originate from one sample, sequenced in a study of blood T cells in healthy people across ages. A second PCR of 7 to 11 cycles used a sample-barcoded 5' primer and a J-beta primer mix. TCRdb processed the 5' RACE reads anew with MiXCR; each CDR3 protein has one entry. The sample has some 880,000 distinct CDR3 sequences, about 34% seen once. Sample: blood. These receptors all stem from a man aged 18 to 29 in good health.

The V and J genes are TRBV15 and TRBJ2-1; possible D gene TRBD2, 7 bases. V lost 8 bases and J lost 0, with 14 bases in between. There are 15 residues in the CDR3. The germline V gene has CDR1 LNHNV and CDR2 YYDKDF (reference sequence). CDR3 sequence reads: CATAGARSSYNEQFF. CDR3 DNA: TGTGCCACCGCGGGGGCAAGGAGCTCCTACAATGAGCAGTTCTTC.

As concerns this clonotype: This may arise from a read error, as a much more abundant clone is one base away. This chain links TRBV20-1 with TRBJ2-7; 14 nucleotides agree with TRBD2. With 5 bases clipped from V and 7 bases from J, the junction kept 13 bases outside the gene matches. Germline V CDR1 and CDR2: DFQATT, SNEGSKA (reference sequence). CDR3 size: 16 residues. DNA for the CDR3: TGCAGTGCTGACCGACTAGCGGGGGGGACCTACAATGAGCAGTACTTC. Amino acids: CSADRLAGGTYNEQYF.

The table lists this clonotype with a few counts. The genes are TRBV2 and TRBJ2-1; tentatively, D is TRBD2 (6 bases). The assigned J gene may be wrong: the sequence end matches TRBJ2-7 better. The CDR3 is made up of 15 amino acids. Germline assignment: CDR1 SNHLY and CDR2 FYNNEI. The CDR3 nucleotides read TGTGCCAGCAGTGAAGGGGCGGGACCCTACAATGAGCAGTACTTC. Protein: CASSEGAGPYNEQYF.

The chain couples TRBV27 to TRBJ2-1; D gene unclear. The J call may be wrong; the DNA end is better matched by TRBJ2-7. The length of the CDR3 is 16 residues. Germline values: CDR1 MNHEY, CDR2 SMNVEV (reference sequence). CDR3 loop: CASSSPLRDSYNEQYF. Here the CDR3 DNA reads TGTGCCAGCAGTTCCCCCCTAAGGGATTCCTACAATGAGCAGTACTTC.

V gene TRBV20-1 combines with J gene TRBJ2-1; 8 nucleotides line up with TRBD2. CDR3 length equals 18 residues. The germline V gene has CDR1 DFQATT and CDR2 SNEGSKA (reference sequence). J was trimmed by 7 bases and V by 0 bases; bases with no gene match: 17. CDR3 nucleotides: TGCAGTGCTAGAGATTTCGCCCGCCCGGGGGGGCCTAAAAATGAGCAGTTCTTC. Translating gives CSARDFARPGGPKNEQFF.

This clonotype has just a few counts. The J gene is TRBJ2-7, the V gene TRBV27; 9 positions match TRBD1. The CDR3 sequence is 15 residues long. V lost 2 bases and J lost 3; bases outside the gene matches: 5. The germline V gene encodes CDR1 MNHEY and CDR2 SMNVEV (reference sequence). The CDR3 region is CASSLRGQGIYEQYF. The CDR3 coding sequence is TGTGCCAGCAGTTTAAGGGGACAGGGAATCTACGAGCAGTACTTC.

This clonotype was seen many times. This chain joins TRBV14 and TRBJ2-1; D not certain. The CDR3 loop spans 13 amino acids. Germline CDR1 is SGHDN and CDR2 is FVKESK. V was pared by 1 base and J by 5 bases, with 6 bases between. The CDR3 region has the DNA TGTGCCAGCAGCCAAGGGATAGACAATGAGCAGTTCTTC. As protein: CASSQGIDNEQFF.

The gene calls are TRBV7-9 and TRBJ1-2, with D possibly being TRBD1 (6 bases). V was pared by 5 bases and J by 4 bases, with 17 bases between. CDR3 length: 15 residues. CDR1 is SEHNR and CDR2 is FQNEAQ in the germline V gene (reference sequence). CDR3 DNA: TGTGCCAGCAGCCCCACCCTGACAGGCCTCTATGGCTACACCTTC. Its translation: CASSPTLTGLYGYTF. Full variable domain (rest looked up from reference TRBV7-9 and TRBJ1-2): DTGVSQNPRHKITKRGQNVTFRCDPISEHNRLYWYRQTLGQGPEFLTYFQNEAQLEKSRLLSDRFSAERPKGSFSTLEIQRTEQGDSAMYLCASSPTLTGLYGYTFGSGTRLTVV.

The chain uses TRBV4-3 and TRBJ1-4; 9 bases fit TRBD1. V lost 3 bases to trimming and J lost 7 bases; unmatched junction nucleotides: 9. CDR3 length equals 16 residues. Germline V CDR1 and CDR2: LGHNA, YSLEER. CDR3 loop: CASSQSWTGAGEKLFF. In DNA form, the CDR3 reads TGCGCCAGCAGCCAGTCCTGGACAGGGGCAGGTGAAAAACTGTTTTTT.

The chain joins TRBV5-4 to TRBJ2-7; D call uncertain. Germline assignment: CDR1 SGHNT and CDR2 YYREEE (reference sequence). CDR3 length: 15 amino acids. The V end was cut by 0 bases, the J end by 2 bases, with 12 bases between. CDR3 loop: CASSLVSEKTYEQYF. The DNA for the CDR3 is TGTGCCAGCAGCTTGGTATCAGAGAAGACCTACGAGCAGTACTTC.

Comments on this clonotype: A read error is possible here, since a much larger clone lies one base away. This chain joins TRBV4-1 and TRBJ2-1; D gene unclear. Germline V gives CDR1 MGHRA, CDR2 YSYEKL. The CDR3 covers 15 residues. V shed 7 bases and J shed 6 bases, with 19 bases lying between them. CDR3 amino acids: CASTRVGRYSNEQFF. DNA for the CDR3: TGCGCCAGCACCCGAGTGGGCCGATACAGCAATGAGCAGTTCTTC.

The genes are TRBV14 and TRBJ1-1; D remains ambiguous. The CDR3 runs to 14 residues. V was trimmed by 4 bases and J by 2 bases, leaving 11 bases between them. Germline values: CDR1 SGHDN, CDR2 FVKESK. CDR3 region: CASSPTIENTEAFF. The DNA for the CDR3 is TGTGCCAGCAGCCCAACTATTGAAAACACTGAAGCTTTCTTT.

This chain links TRBV28 with TRBJ2-1; unclear D gene. The CDR3 loop spans 13 amino acids. V lost 5 bases to trimming and J lost 5 bases, with 10 bases between them. Germline lookup yields CDR1 MDHEN and CDR2 SYDVKM. The CDR3 loop reads CASSPRQDNEQFF. CDR3 sequence (DNA): TGTGCCAGCAGTCCCAGACAAGACAATGAGCAGTTCTTC.